These T cell receptor beta chains were read from a single sample in a study of T cell responses to AZD1222 COVID-19 vaccine. Some clones are missing from TCRdb's copy, which holds only in-frame ones; the method was immunoSEQ multiplex PCR. The data contain some 130,000 clones, about 90% of them singletons. Sequencing was performed on peripheral blood, taken on day 0 of AZD1222 vaccination. The receptors originated from an adult in good health. The CDR3 runs from the conserved cysteine through the conserved F or W. A D gene is named only where the DNA matches it firmly. Part of the rows lack a size; the others show once, few, many or a class for expanded clones.

TRBJ1-2 | TRBV24-1 | - | - | TGTGCCACCAGAGGACCTAACTATGGCTACACCTTC | CATRGPNYGYTF
TRBJ1-2 | TRBV5-1 | - | - | TGCGCCAGCACGGTGGAAGGGGGGTATGGCTACACCTTC | CASTVEGGYGYTF
TRBJ2-5 | TRBV11-2 | TRBD1 | - | TGTGCCAGCAGGTGGGACAGGGGAGGCCAAGAGACCCAGTACTTC | CASRWDRGGQETQYF
TRBJ1-2 | TRBV27 | TRBD1 | - | TGTGCCAGCAGCCTCCCCGGTGACAGGGCGTATGGCTACACCTTC | CASSLPGDRAYGYTF
TRBJ1-1 | TRBV9 | - | - | TGTGCCAGCAGCGACCGCGGAGGAATGAACACTGAAGCTTTCTTT | CASSDRGGMNTEAFF
TRBJ2-7 | TRBV25-1 | TRBD1 | - | TGTGCCAGCAGCCCCGGGACAGGGAGCTACGAGCAGTACTTC | CASSPGTGSYEQYF
TRBJ1-5 | TRBV6-5 | TRBD1 | - | TGTGCCAGCAGATCACAGGGGGCCGAGAATCAGCCCCAGCATTTT | CASRSQGAENQPQHF
TRBJ1-2 | TRBV7-9 | - | - | TGTGCCAGCAGCCTCCCCTCTCATGGAGGGGTACATGGCTACACCTTC | CASSLPSHGGVHGYTF
TRBJ2-7 | TRBV11-2 | - | few | TGTGCCAGCAGCTTAGACCTAGGGTACGAGCAGTACTTC | CASSLDLGYEQYF
TRBJ1-5 | TRBV3-1/TRBV3-2 | - | - | TGTGCCAGCAGCCATGGGAACAGCCACGCTGAGGCCCAGCATTTT | CASSHGNSHAEAQHF
TRBJ2-7 | TRBV27 | TRBD1 | once | TGTGCCAGCAGTTTTACAGGGGGCTCCTACGAGCAGTACTTC | CASSFTGGSYEQYF
TRBJ1-1 | TRBV6-5 | - | - | TGTGCCAGCCGGGCAGTGACGAACACTGAAGCTTTCTTT | CASRAVTNTEAFF
TRBJ2-7 | TRBV7-2 | - | - | TGTGCCAGCAGCTCCGGTCCCGGTACGGGGGAGCAGTACTTC | CASSSGPGTGEQYF
TRBJ1-5 | TRBV19 | - | - | TGTGCCAGTAGTATAGACCAGGCGGGGGGCTTTCGCAATCAGCCCCAGCATTTT | CASSIDQAGGFRNQPQHF
TRBJ1-2 | TRBV18 | - | few | TGTGCCAGCTCAAAGGACCCCCGTCCTAACTATGGCTACACCTTC | CASSKDPRPNYGYTF
TRBJ1-2 | TRBV18 | - | - | TGTGCCAGCTCTGGGTCGTGGGTGACATTTTTCCGCTATGGCTACACCTTC | CASSGSWVTFFRYGYTF
TRBJ1-3 | TRBV30 | - | few | TGTGCCTGGAGTGGGTTTAGGCAGGCAATCTCTGGAAACACCATATATTTT | CAWSGFRQAISGNTIYF
TRBJ2-7 | TRBV27 | - | - | TGTGCCAGCAGTTTAAGAGGAGCGGCCTCCTACGAGCAGTACTTC | CASSLRGAASYEQYF
TRBJ2-3 | TRBV18 | - | - | TGTGCCAGCTCACCACAACAGGGCCCAGATACGCAGTATTTT | CASSPQQGPDTQYF
TRBJ1-2 | TRBV29-1 | TRBD1 | few | TGCAGCGTTGATCGTCCAGGGGGGACTTCTAACTATGGCTACACCTTC | CSVDRPGGTSNYGYTF
TRBJ1-3 | TRBV27 | - | - | TGTGCCAGCACGTCGGACACGGCCTCTGGAAACACCATATATTTT | CASTSDTASGNTIYF
TRBJ2-7 | TRBV2 | TRBD2 | - | TGTGCCAGCAGTGAATGGGGGACTAAAAAGGTCTACGAGCAGTACTTC | CASSEWGTKKVYEQYF
TRBJ2-1 | TRBV9 | - | few | TGTGCCAGCAGCGTAGATGGGGCCTACAATGAGCAGTTCTTC | CASSVDGAYNEQFF
TRBJ1-1 | TRBV19 | - | - | TGTGCCAGTAGGCACGCCCGGAACACTGAAGCTTTCTTT | CASRHARNTEAFF
TRBJ1-5 | TRBV28 | - | once | TGTGCCACTGGGGGTAGCAATCAGCCCCAGCATTTT | CATGGSNQPQHF
TRBJ1-1 | TRBV2 | TRBD1 | - | TGTGCCAGCATCATCGACAGGGTTGGGAACACTGAAGCTTTCTTT | CASIIDRVGNTEAFF
TRBJ1-4 | TRBV7-6 | - | - | TGTGCCAGCAGCGCGAGGGAAAATGAAAAACTGTTTTTT | CASSARENEKLFF
TRBJ1-2 | TRBV5-1 | TRBD1 | - | TGCGCCAGCAGCTCGGGACAGGACTATGGCTACACCTTC | CASSSGQDYGYTF
TRBJ2-2 | TRBV5-1 | TRBD2 | - | TGCGCCAGCAGCCTACCGGGGGGGAACACCGGGGAGCTGTTTTTT | CASSLPGGNTGELFF
TRBJ2-6 | TRBV28 | - | - | TGTGCCAGCAGTTTATCCGGGGCCAACGTCCTGACTTTC | CASSLSGANVLTF
TRBJ1-2 | TRBV18 | - | - | TGTGCCAGCTCGCGAGCAGGGGTCCTAGAAACTAACTATGGCTACACCTTC | CASSRAGVLETNYGYTF
TRBJ2-7 | TRBV10-3 | - | - | TGTGCCATCAGTGGTTCTGGTTTCGGGGACGAGCAGTACTTC | CAISGSGFGDEQYF
TRBJ2-2 | TRBV5-1 | - | - | TGCGCCAGGGCGACAGGAGCCTCCACCGGGGAGCTGTTTTTT | CARATGASTGELFF
TRBJ2-7 | TRBV3-1/TRBV3-2 | - | - | TGTGCCAGCAGCCAGGTACTAGCTAGAAGCTACGAGCAGTACTTC | CASSQVLARSYEQYF
TRBJ1-1 | TRBV29-1 | - | - | TGCAGCGCCGCGACAGCCCTTAACACTGAAGCTTTCTTT | CSAATALNTEAFF
TRBJ2-5 | TRBV5-1 | TRBD2 | - | TGCGCCAGCAGCCTGGGGAGCGGGGGGGCCGGAGAGACCCAGTACTTC | CASSLGSGGAGETQYF
TRBJ2-1 | TRBV30 | TRBD1 | - | TGTGCCTGGAGGCGACTAACAGGGGGCGCTACTAATGAGCAGTTCTTC | CAWRRLTGGATNEQFF
TRBJ2-1 | TRBV14 | - | medium-sized | TGTGCCAGCAGCCAAGATCTGGAACTTGAGCAGTTCTTC | CASSQDLELEQFF
TRBJ1-2 | TRBV18 | - | - | TGTGCCAGCTCACCACCAGAGAACTATGGCTACACCTTC | CASSPPENYGYTF
TRBJ2-3 | TRBV6-4 | TRBD2 | - | TGTGCCAGCAGTGACTTGGCGGGAGGGCGTACAGATACGCAGTATTTT | CASSDLAGGRTDTQYF
TRBJ2-1 | TRBV28 | - | - | TGTGCCAGCAGTTTAGGGGACTTGTATGAGCAGTTCTTC | CASSLGDLYEQFF
TRBJ1-1 | TRBV18 | - | - | TGTGCCAGCACGGAAATGGCCGGGACGGTTTTCATGAACACTGAAGCTTTCTTT | CASTEMAGTVFMNTEAFF
TRBJ1-3 | TRBV11-2 | TRBD1 | - | TGTGCCAGCAGCTCTCACAGGGGTGGAAACACCATATATTTT | CASSSHRGGNTIYF
TRBJ2-2 | TRBV2 | - | medium-sized | TGTGCCAGCAGGGGGACCGGGGAGCTGTTTTTT | CASRGTGELFF
TRBJ1-3 | TRBV18 | TRBD1 | - | TGTGCCAGCTCACCAAGAGGACAGGCGGACTCTGGAAACACCATATATTTT | CASSPRGQADSGNTIYF
TRBJ1-1 | TRBV12-3/TRBV12-4 | - | - | TGTGCCAGCAGTTTAGCGCTACACTCTCGGGCTTTCTTT | CASSLALHSRAFF
TRBJ1-2 | TRBV4-2 | - | - | TGTGCCAGCAGCCGAAGGGGGAGTCAGGGGTCTGGCTACACCTTC | CASSRRGSQGSGYTF
TRBJ2-1 | TRBV7-6 | - | - | TGTGCCAGCAGCTTATTAGGACCACAGGGATCTGTGCAGTTCTTC | CASSLLGPQGSVQFF
TRBJ1-2 | TRBV15 | TRBD1 | - | TGTGCCACCAGCAGAGGGGGACAGGGCCATGGCTACACCTTC | CATSRGGQGHGYTF
TRBJ2-2 | TRBV5-1 | - | - | TGCGCCAGCAGCCCACGGACACTCACCGGGGAGCTGTTTTTT | CASSPRTLTGELFF
TRBJ2-3 | TRBV7-8 | TRBD2 | - | TGTGCCAGCAGCTTAGGGGGACTAGCGGGGATGAGAGGGCAGTATTTT | CASSLGGLAGMRGQYF
TRBJ2-5 | TRBV27 | - | once | TGTGCCAGCAGTTCCGGACTGGGACGGGGTTTTGAGACCCAGTACTTC | CASSSGLGRGFETQYF
TRBJ1-1 | TRBV15 | - | - | TGTGCCACCAGCAGAGATTCCGTTAACACTGAAGCTTTCTTT | CATSRDSVNTEAFF
TRBJ2-1 | TRBV9 | - | - | TGTGCCAGCAGCGTAGACAGCTATTACAATGAGCAGTTCTTC | CASSVDSYYNEQFF
TRBJ2-3 | TRBV7-3 | TRBD2 | - | TGTGCCAGCAGCCCGACTAGCGGGAGGATGGGCACAGATACGCAGTATTTT | CASSPTSGRMGTDTQYF
TRBJ2-2 | TRBV2 | - | - | TGTGCCAGCAGTACCGGGACTCCCAACACCGGGGAGCTGTTTTTT | CASSTGTPNTGELFF